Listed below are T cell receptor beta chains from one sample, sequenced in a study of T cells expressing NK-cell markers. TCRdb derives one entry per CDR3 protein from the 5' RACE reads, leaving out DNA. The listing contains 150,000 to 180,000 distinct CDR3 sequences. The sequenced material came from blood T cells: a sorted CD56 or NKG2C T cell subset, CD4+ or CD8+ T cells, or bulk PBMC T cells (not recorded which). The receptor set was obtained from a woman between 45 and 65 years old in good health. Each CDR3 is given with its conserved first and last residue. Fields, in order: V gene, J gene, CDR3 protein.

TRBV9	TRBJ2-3	CASSVLAASTDTQYF
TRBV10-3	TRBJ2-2	CAISESPQAGTGELFF
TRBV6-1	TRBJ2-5	CASSEGQGWQETQYF
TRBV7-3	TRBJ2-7	CASSPSGQGYEQYF
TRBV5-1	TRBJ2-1	CASSPGHDYNEQFF
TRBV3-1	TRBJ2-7	CASSQGERDEQYF
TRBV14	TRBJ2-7	CASSLETRYEQYF
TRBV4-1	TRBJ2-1	CASSFVRMQYNEQFF
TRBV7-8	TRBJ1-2	CASSVSLIFNYGYTF
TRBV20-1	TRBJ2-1	CSARGGRQLYNEQFF
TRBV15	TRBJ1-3	CATSREVPTAGNTIYF
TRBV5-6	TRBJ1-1	CASSLAGQGMNTEAFF
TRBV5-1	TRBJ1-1	CASRLSGRGATEAFF
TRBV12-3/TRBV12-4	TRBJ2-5	CASNGQFQETQYF
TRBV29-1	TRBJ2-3	CSVVGAESSTDTQYF
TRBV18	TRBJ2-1	CASSPGVGDEQFF
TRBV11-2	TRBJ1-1	CASSFSDGDLNTEAFF
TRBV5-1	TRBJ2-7	CASSQSALNRYEQYF
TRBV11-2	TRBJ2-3	CASSPIATDTQYF
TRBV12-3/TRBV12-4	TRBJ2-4	CASSLGTIDIQYF
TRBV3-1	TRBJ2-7	CASSQPNLAGGPWEQYF
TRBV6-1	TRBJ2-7	CASTEDRPYEQYF
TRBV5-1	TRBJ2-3	CASSPTGDTQYF
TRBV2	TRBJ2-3	CASSEVWGYYTDTQYF
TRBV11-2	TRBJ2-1	CASQGTAYNEQFF
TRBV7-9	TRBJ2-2	CASSLVITGTLTGELFF
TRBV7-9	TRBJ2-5	CASSLVPMAGGETQYF
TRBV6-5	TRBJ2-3	CASRNTLVDTQYF
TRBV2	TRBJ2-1	CASSEGASAYNEQFF
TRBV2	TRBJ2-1	CASSDAGVSYNEQFF
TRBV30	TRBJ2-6	CAWEQGAGANVLTF
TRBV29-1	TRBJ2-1	CSASGLAGEHEQFF
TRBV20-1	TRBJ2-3	CSARDLSGRTDTQYF
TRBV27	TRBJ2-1	CASGQGGSAYNEQFF
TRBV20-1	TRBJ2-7	CSAASVTPYEQYF
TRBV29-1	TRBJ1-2	CSVDWRPIGVYGYTF
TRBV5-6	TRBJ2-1	CASSLLAGLNNEQFF
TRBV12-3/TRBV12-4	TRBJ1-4	CASSFGGAKEKLFF
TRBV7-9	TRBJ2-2	CASSPRQMNTGELFF
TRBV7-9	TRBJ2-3	CASSLPTGSTDTQYF
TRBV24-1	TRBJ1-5	CATSDPRKASNQPQHF
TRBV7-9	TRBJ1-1	CASKTDGGGEAFF
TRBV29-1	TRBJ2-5	CSVEDLSGENQETQYF
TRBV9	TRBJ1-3	CASSANGSPGNTIYF
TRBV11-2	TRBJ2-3	CASSAGLAGGVTQYF
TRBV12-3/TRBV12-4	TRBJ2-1	CASSFTGGRVHEQFF
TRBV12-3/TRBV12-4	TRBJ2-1	CASSPGGGGPLFF
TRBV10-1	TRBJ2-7	CASSESVETSYEQYF
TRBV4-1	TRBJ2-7	CASSQVIWAGVEQYF
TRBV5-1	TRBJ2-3	CASSRESLGGSTDTQYF
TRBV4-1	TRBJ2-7	CASSQDKLAGGLYEQYF
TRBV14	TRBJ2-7	CASSQGRATSYEQYF